This T cell receptor beta chain was documented in a study of cytomegalovirus exposure and HLA in healthy donors. Study-level background: Inside one of the first data releases sat about 85 million unique TCRs taken from HLA-typed donors.

Study observations and caveats: Researchers left out some V segments, among them TRBV6-2 and TRBV6-3, as indistinguishable. The investigators catalogued 164 TCR beta chains as cytomegalovirus-associated.

Concerning this clone itself: The target antigen is unknown.

V dropped 5 bases and J dropped 10 bases, with 14 bases sitting between them. Germline V CDR1 and CDR2: MDHEN, SYDVKM. This CDR3 has 13 amino acids. A multiplex PCR was run with 60 Vbeta primers and 13 Jbeta primers. Profiling relied on immunoSEQ multiplex PCR, and the TCRdb table lists in-frame clones only, not all of them. The sample's table shows fewer than 100,000 clones. The specimen sequenced was PBMCs. This sequence joins TRBV28 and TRBJ1-4; D gene ambiguous. This sequence originates from a man aged 45-60 years in good health and CMV-seronegative. CDR3 in amino acids: CASSPSTPGKLFF. In DNA form, the CDR3 reads TGTGCCAGCAGTCCGTCGACCCCGGGAAAACTGTTTTTT. Full variable domain (remainder filled in from reference TRBV28 and TRBJ1-4): DVKVTQSSRYLVKRTGEKVFLECVQDMDHENMFWYRQDPGLGLRLIYFSYDVKMKEKGDIPEGYSVSREKKERFSLILESASTNQTSMYLCASSPSTPGKLFFGSGTQLSVL.